Given below is one TCR beta chain in context. Its antigen remains unidentified. These data originate in a study of OX40 agonist ivuxolimab in advanced cancers. In the study overall: Ivuxolimab is an agonistic anti-OX40 (CD134) antibody, and patients were treated with it. Patients received intravenous ivuxolimab every 2 weeks at 0.01 to 10 mg/kg. In three patients, partial responses were observed, one with hepatocellular carcinoma and two with cutaneous melanoma.

Using immunoSEQ multiplex PCR, the repertoire was profiled, and TCRdb retains in-frame clones only, with some absent. This table holds tens of thousands of clones, about 89% found once. Study-wide points: There was clonal expansion of CD4+ and CD8+ blood T cells by week 6 at 0.1 to 3.0 mg/kg.

CDR1 is MNHNY, CDR2 SVGAGI, per germline (reference sequence). The V and J ends lost 7 bases and 0 bases respectively, with 12 bases between them. The CDR3 runs to 14 residues. This specimen was CD4+ or CD8+ T cells sorted from blood, taken in a trial of the OX40 agonist ivuxolimab. The genes are TRBV6-6 and TRBJ1-1; D may be TRBD1 (5 bases). The TCR was taken from an adult with an advanced solid tumor such as melanoma, head and neck, liver or kidney cancer. CDR3 sequence reads: CASTTPGLNTEAFF. The CDR3 DNA sequence: TGTGCCAGCACTACTCCAGGGCTGAACACTGAAGCTTTCTTT.